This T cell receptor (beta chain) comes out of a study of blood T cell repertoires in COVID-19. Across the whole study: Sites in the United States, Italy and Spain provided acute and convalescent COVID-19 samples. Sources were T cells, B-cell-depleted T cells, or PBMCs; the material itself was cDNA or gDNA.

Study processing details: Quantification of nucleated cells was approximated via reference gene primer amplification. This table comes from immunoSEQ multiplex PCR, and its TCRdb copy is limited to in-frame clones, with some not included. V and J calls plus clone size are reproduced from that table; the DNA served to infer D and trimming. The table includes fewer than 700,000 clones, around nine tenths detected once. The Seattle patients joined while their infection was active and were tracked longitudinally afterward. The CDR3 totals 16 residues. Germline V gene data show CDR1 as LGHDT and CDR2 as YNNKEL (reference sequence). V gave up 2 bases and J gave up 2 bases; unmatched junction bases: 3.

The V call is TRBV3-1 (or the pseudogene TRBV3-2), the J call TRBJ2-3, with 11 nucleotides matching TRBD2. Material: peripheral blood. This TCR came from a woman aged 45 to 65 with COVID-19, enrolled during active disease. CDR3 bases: TGTGCCAGCAGCCAACTAGCGGGGGGATACACAGATACGCAGTATTTT. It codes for CASSQLAGGYTDTQYF.